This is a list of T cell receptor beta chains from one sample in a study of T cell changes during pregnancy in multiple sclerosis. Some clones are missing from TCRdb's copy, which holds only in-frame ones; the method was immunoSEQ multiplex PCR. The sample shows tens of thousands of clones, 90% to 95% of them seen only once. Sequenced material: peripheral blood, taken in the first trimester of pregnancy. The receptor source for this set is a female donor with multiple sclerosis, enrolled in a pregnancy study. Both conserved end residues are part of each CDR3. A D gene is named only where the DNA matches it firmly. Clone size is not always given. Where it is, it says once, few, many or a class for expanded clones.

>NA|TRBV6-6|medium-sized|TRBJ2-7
TGTGCCAGCAACTCAGGGGAAGCATACGAGCAGTACTTC
CASNSGEAYEQYF
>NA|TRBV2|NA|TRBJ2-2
TGTGCCAGCAGTGTCTATGGTGTCACCGGGGAGCTGTTTTTT
CASSVYGVTGELFF
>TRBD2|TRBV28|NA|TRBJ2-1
TGTGCCAGCAGTATTGGGACTAGCGGAGCCTCCTACAATGAGCAGTTCTTC
CASSIGTSGASYNEQFF
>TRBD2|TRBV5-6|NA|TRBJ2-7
TGTGCCAGCAGCTTGGCGGGAGGCGGGGAGGAGCAGTACTTC
CASSLAGGGEEQYF
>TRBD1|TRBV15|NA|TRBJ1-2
TGTGCCACCAGCAGAGATCTCAGCCAACAGGGGAATGGCTACACCTTC
CATSRDLSQQGNGYTF
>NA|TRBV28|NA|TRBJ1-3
TGTGCCAGCAGTGGACACCCGTCTGGAAACACCATATATTTT
CASSGHPSGNTIYF
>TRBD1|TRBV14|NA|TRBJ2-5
TGTGCCAGCAGCCTCTCTAGGGGGCCCGGGGAGACCCAGTACTTC
CASSLSRGPGETQYF
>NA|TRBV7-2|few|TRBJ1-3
TGTGCCAGCAGCTTACGACAGAGAGGAAACACCATATATTTT
CASSLRQRGNTIYF
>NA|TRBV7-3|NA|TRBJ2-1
TGTGCCAGCAGCTTAAGGGCCCGAAATGAGCAGTTCTTC
CASSLRARNEQFF
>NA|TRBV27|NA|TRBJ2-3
TGTGCCAGCTACACGGGGTATAGCACAGATACGCAGTATTTT
CASYTGYSTDTQYF
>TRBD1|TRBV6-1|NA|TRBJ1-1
TGTGCCAGCAGTGAAACCGGGACAGGGGGTCCCCACACTGAAGCTTTCTTT
CASSETGTGGPHTEAFF
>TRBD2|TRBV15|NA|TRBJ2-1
TGTGCCACCAGCAGAGGGTCTAGCGGGATTGTTGATGAGCAGTTCTTC
CATSRGSSGIVDEQFF
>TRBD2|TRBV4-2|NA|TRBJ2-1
TGTGCCAGCAGCCAAGGACGAGACGGGAGGAGCTCCTACAATGAGCAGTTCTTC
CASSQGRDGRSSYNEQFF
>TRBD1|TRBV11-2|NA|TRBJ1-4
TGTGCCAGCAGCCTCCCCAGGACAGGGGGATCTAATGAAAAACTGTTTTTT
CASSLPRTGGSNEKLFF
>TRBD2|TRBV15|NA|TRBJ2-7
TGTGCCACCAGCATCCTGGGACTAGCGATTCTCTTATCCTACGAGCAGTACTTC
CATSILGLAILLSYEQYF
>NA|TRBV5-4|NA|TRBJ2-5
TGTGCCAGCAGCGGTACAGGGTTGGAGACCCAGTACTTC
CASSGTGLETQYF
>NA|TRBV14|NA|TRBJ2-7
TGTGCCAGCAGCCAACGTATAGCGCCACTCTACGAGCAGTACTTC
CASSQRIAPLYEQYF
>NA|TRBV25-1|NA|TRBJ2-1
TGTGCCAGCAGTGATTCGGCGGGGTTAGAGCAGTTCTTC
CASSDSAGLEQFF
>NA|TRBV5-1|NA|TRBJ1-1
TGCGCCAGCAGCGGAAAACAGGGTACTGAAGCTTTCTTT
CASSGKQGTEAFF
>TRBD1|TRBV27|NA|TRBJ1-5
TGTGCCAGCAGTTTAATAGGACAGGCCGATCAGCCCCAGCATTTT
CASSLIGQADQPQHF
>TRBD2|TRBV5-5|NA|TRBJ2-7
TGTGCCAGCGCCAGGGGAGCGGGGGCGAGCTCCTACGAGCAGTACTTC
CASARGAGASSYEQYF
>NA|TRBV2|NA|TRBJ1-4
TGTGCCAGCAGACGGGGGTTTCAAGCAACTAATGAAAAACTGTTTTTT
CASRRGFQATNEKLFF
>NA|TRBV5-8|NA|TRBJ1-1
TGTGCCAGCAGCTTGGCCTTGAGGCCCAGGGGCACTGAAGCTTTCTTT
CASSLALRPRGTEAFF
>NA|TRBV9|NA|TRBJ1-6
TGTGCCAGCAGCGTAGAAGGACAGCCCTATTCACCCCTCCACTTT
CASSVEGQPYSPLHF
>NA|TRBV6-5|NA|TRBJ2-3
TGTGCCAGCAGGGCCGCGGGTCTGGGGGATACGCAGTATTTT
CASRAAGLGDTQYF
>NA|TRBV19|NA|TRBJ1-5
TGTGCCAGTAGTCCAGATACAGGAAACAATCAGCCCCAGCATTTT
CASSPDTGNNQPQHF
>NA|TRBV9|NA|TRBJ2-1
TGTGCCAGCAGCGTCCAGGCGGGGTCCTACAATGAGCAGTTCTTC
CASSVQAGSYNEQFF
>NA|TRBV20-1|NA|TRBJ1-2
TGCAGTGCCGGACAGAAAGATGGCTACACCTTC
CSAGQKDGYTF
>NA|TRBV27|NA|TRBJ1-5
TGTGCCAGCAGTTCCTTTCAGGGTGGGCAGCCCCAGCATTTT
CASSSFQGGQPQHF
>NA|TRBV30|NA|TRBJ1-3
TGTGCCTCAGGAACACATGGAAACACCATATATTTT
CASGTHGNTIYF
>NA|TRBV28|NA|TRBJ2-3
TGTGCCAGCAGTTTAGAGGCAGATACGCAGTATTTT
CASSLEADTQYF
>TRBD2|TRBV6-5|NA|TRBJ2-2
TGTGCCAGCAGATTGACTAGCGGGCCCTCCGGGGAGCTGTTTTTT
CASRLTSGPSGELFF
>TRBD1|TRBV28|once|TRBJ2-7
TGTGCCAGCAGTTTAGCCGGGACAGGGGCCTCCTACGAGCAGTACTTC
CASSLAGTGASYEQYF
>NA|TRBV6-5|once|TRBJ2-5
TGTGCCAGCAGTTACGGGGCAGGGGAAGAGACCCAGTACTTC
CASSYGAGEETQYF
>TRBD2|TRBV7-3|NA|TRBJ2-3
TGTGCCAGCAGCTCCATCCCACTAGCGGGTAGCACAGATACGCAGTATTTT
CASSSIPLAGSTDTQYF
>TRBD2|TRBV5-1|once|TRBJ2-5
TGCGCCAGCAGCTTATTAGCGGGAGAAGAGACCCAGTACTTC
CASSLLAGEETQYF
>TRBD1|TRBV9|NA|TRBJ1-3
TGTGCCAGCAGCGAGGGGTGGGGACAGGGAGCTGGAAACACCATATATTTT
CASSEGWGQGAGNTIYF
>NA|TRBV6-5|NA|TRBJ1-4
TGTGCCAGCACGCAGGGTGGCGGAAAACTGTTTTTT
CASTQGGGKLFF
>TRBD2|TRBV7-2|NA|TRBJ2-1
TGTGCCAGCAGCCAACTAGCGGGAGGGCTATACAATGAGCAGTTCTTC
CASSQLAGGLYNEQFF
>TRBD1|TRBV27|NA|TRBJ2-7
TGTGCCAGCAGTTTGCCGGGACAGCCCTACGAGCAGTACTTC
CASSLPGQPYEQYF
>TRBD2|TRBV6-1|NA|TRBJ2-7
TGTGCCAGCAGGGGGACTAGCGGGAGGGTCTACGAGCAGTACTTC
CASRGTSGRVYEQYF